The text below deals with one T cell receptor (beta chain). Trimming took 5 bases from V and 7 from J, leaving 17 bases between them. Germline V gene data show CDR1 as SNHLY and CDR2 as FYNNEI. This CDR3 comprises 14 residues. The sample is drawn from a study of blood T cell repertoires in COVID-19. Measured with immunoSEQ multiplex PCR; TCRdb has only the in-frame clones, and not every one. The sample shows over 300,000 clones, over 75% of them seen only once. The gene calls are TRBV2 and TRBJ1-1; no firm D call. The clonotype was recovered from a middle-aged woman who had recovered from COVID-19. Sequenced input: PBMCs or T cells enriched from blood (not recorded which). The CDR3 region is CASSYYPALGEAFF. In DNA form, the CDR3 reads TGTGCCAGCAGTTACTATCCCGCATTAGGTGAAGCTTTCTTT.